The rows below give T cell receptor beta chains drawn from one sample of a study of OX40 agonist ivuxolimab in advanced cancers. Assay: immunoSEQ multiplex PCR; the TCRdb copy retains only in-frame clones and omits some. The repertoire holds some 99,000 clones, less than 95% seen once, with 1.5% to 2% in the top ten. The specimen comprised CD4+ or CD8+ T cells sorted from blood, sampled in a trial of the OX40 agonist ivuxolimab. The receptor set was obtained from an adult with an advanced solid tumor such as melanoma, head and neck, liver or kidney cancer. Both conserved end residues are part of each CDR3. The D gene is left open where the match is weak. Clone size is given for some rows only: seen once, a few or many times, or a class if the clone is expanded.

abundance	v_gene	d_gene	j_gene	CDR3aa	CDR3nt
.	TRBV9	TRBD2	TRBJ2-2	CASSVRLAGVAGELFF	TGTGCCAGCAGCGTGCGACTAGCGGGAGTCGCCGGGGAGCTGTTTTTT
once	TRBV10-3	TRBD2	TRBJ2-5	CAISEKREGAETQYF	TGTGCCATCAGTGAAAAGCGGGAGGGAGCGGAGACCCAGTACTTC
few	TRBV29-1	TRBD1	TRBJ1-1	CSVGDRGLHSDTEAFF	TGCAGCGTGGGGGACAGGGGGTTACATTCGGATACTGAAGCTTTCTTT
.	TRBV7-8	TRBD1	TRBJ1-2	CASSLAGQGGGYTF	TGTGCCAGCAGCTTAGCGGGACAGGGCGGGGGCTACACCTTC
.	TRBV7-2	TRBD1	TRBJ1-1	CASSQQGDTEAFF	TGTGCCAGCAGCCAACAGGGGGACACTGAAGCTTTCTTT
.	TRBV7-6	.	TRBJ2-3	CASSSGPLSTQYF	TGTGCCAGCAGTTCCGGACCCCTTTCCACGCAGTATTTT
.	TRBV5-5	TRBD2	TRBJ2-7	CASSLLWEGPYEQYF	TGTGCCAGCAGCTTATTGTGGGAGGGCCCGTACGAGCAGTACTTC
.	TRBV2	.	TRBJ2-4	CASSDPAGAKNIQYF	TGTGCCAGCAGTGATCCGGCGGGCGCCAAAAACATTCAGTACTTC
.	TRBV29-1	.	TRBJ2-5	CSVPFAGPGETQYF	TGCAGCGTTCCTTTTGCGGGCCCCGGGGAGACCCAGTACTTC
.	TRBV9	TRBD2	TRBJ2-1	CASSVGSGRGNEQFF	TGTGCCAGCAGCGTAGGTAGCGGGAGAGGCAATGAGCAGTTCTTC
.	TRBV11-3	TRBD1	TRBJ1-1	CASSLDGTGRTEAFF	TGTGCCAGCAGCTTAGATGGGACAGGGAGGACTGAAGCTTTCTTT
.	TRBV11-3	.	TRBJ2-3	CASSPPGLTDTQYF	TGTGCCAGCAGCCCCCCGGGCCTCACAGATACGCAGTATTTT
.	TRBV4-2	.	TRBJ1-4	CASSQDIQAQPRKLFF	TGTGCCAGCAGCCAAGATATTCAGGCTCAACCTAGAAAACTGTTTTTT
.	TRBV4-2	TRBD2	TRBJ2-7	CASSQGPAGGIDYEQYF	TGTGCCAGCAGCCAAGGCCCAGCGGGAGGGATTGACTACGAGCAGTACTTC
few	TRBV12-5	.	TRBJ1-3	CASGLVGNTIYF	TGTGCTAGTGGTTTGGTAGGAAACACCATATATTTT
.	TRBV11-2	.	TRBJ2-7	CASSLGPGAGTGEQYF	TGTGCCAGCAGCTTGGGGCCCGGGGCGGGAACGGGCGAGCAGTACTTC
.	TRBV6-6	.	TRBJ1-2	CASSPPGAGYGYTF	TGTGCCAGCAGTCCCCCAGGGGCCGGCTATGGCTACACCTTC
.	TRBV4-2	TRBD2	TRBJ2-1	CASSRGTGTSVYNEQFF	TGTGCCAGCAGCCGAGGAACCGGGACTAGCGTCTACAATGAGCAGTTCTTC
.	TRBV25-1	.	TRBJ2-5	CASSAHFSGSRQETQYF	TGTGCCAGCAGTGCCCATTTCTCCGGGAGCCGACAAGAGACCCAGTACTTC
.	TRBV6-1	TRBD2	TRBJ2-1	CASSFSLTSGRAQFF	TGTGCCAGCAGCTTTTCTTTGACTAGCGGGAGGGCCCAGTTCTTC
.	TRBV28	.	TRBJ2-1	CASSLKGMSEQFF	TGTGCCAGCAGTTTGAAAGGGATGAGTGAGCAGTTCTTC
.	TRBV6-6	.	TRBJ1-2	CASSIGTSNYGYTF	TGTGCCAGCAGTATCGGGACATCTAACTATGGCTACACCTTC